Listed here is a single T cell receptor (beta chain). The antigen is unknown. These data belong to a study of Tregs in tolerant kidney transplant recipients. Across the whole study: Recipients received nonmyeloablative bone marrow transplants from related graft donors, with transient mixed chimerism.

Whole-study results and caveats: Findings come from small patient numbers and require larger validation. No direct test of biological reproducibility was done here.

Libraries were prepared by immunoSEQ multiplex PCR; TCRdb keeps only in-frame clonotypes and omits some of them. The sample holds some 31,000 clones. Thawed PBMCs were FACS-sorted into unstimulated CD4+CD25+CD127- regulatory T cells, CD4+CD25- non-regulatory cells, CD4 and CD8 cells. The sequence was obtained from a human donor who received a combined kidney and bone marrow transplant. Material: CD8+ T cells from blood, obtained before the transplant.

Incomplete CDR3 DNA: TGTGCCAGCAGAGACGACAGGTACAATGAG. Amino acid sequence: CASRDDRYNE. The whole CDR3 is CASRDDRYNEQFF. This chain joins TRBV5-6 and TRBJ2-1, with a possible D match to TRBD1 (6 bases). The read stops 3 residues short of the end of the CDR3; the missing end is completed from the germline J gene. The CDR3 has 13 residues. Germline values: CDR1 SGHDT, CDR2 YYEEEE. Trimming took off 5 bases at V and 4 bases at J, with 10 bases between the two ends.